Listed below are T cell receptor beta chains from one sample, sequenced in a study of blood T cell repertoires in COVID-19. Profiling relied on immunoSEQ multiplex PCR, and the TCRdb table lists in-frame clones only, not all of them. The sample comprises under 250,000 clones, roughly 90% of which are singletons, and 2.5% to 3% rests with the top ten. Sequencing was done on a sample of PBMCs or T cells enriched from blood (not recorded which). These receptors all stem from a woman in her 30s with acute COVID-19. CDR3s include the opening cysteine and the closing phenylalanine or tryptophan. D genes are given only for firm matches. Expanded clones are given a class, and other clones once, few, many or no size at all.

13	TRBV6-5	.	TRBJ1-5	.	TGTGCCAGCGGAGGACAGTCCAATCAGCCCCAGCATTTT	CASGGQSNQPQHF
16	TRBV11-3	.	TRBJ2-2	.	TGTGCCAGCAGCCCTCCCCGAAGCGCGAACACCGGGGAGCTGTTTTTT	CASSPPRSANTGELFF
16	TRBV9	.	TRBJ1-3	.	TGTGCCAGCAGCGTAGCTGGGGGCGGCTCTGGAAACACCATATATTTT	CASSVAGGGSGNTIYF
17	TRBV23-1	TRBD1	TRBJ1-5	.	TGCGCCAGCAGTCAATCAGCCGGGATGGGACAGGAGCAGCCCCAGCATTTT	CASSQSAGMGQEQPQHF
15	TRBV5-4	TRBD1	TRBJ1-6	few	TGTGCCAGCAGCTTGGCCCCGGACAGGTATTCACCCCTCCACTTT	CASSLAPDRYSPLHF
13	TRBV13	.	TRBJ2-7	few	TGTGCCAGCAGCTCCCAGGGTTCCTACGAGCAGTACTTC	CASSSQGSYEQYF
13	TRBV5-8	.	TRBJ1-2	.	TGTGCCAGCAGCCCCCTGGGGGCGTGGGGCTACACCTTC	CASSPLGAWGYTF
15	TRBV29-1	TRBD1	TRBJ2-1	.	TGCAGCGTCACCGGGACAGGGGGCTCCTACAATGAGCAGTTCTTC	CSVTGTGGSYNEQFF
13	TRBV5-6	.	TRBJ1-1	.	TGTGCCAGCAGCTTTCCCTTGAACACTGAAGCTTTCTTT	CASSFPLNTEAFF
15	TRBV4-1	.	TRBJ1-2	.	TGCGCCAGCAGCCAAGATCGGGGGACTGGCTATGGCTACACCTTC	CASSQDRGTGYGYTF
16	TRBV3-1/TRBV3-2	.	TRBJ1-4	.	TGTGCCAGCAGCCCTAAGGGGGGGGCAACTAATGAAAAACTGTTTTTT	CASSPKGGATNEKLFF
16	TRBV11-2	TRBD2	TRBJ2-2	once	TGTGCCAGCAGCTCCCCTGGCGGGGGGCCCCCCGGGGAGCTGTTTTTT	CASSSPGGGPPGELFF
13	TRBV4-1	.	TRBJ1-2	.	TGCGCCAGCAGCCAAGCCGGGACAAGGGGCTACACCTTC	CASSQAGTRGYTF
14	TRBV7-8	TRBD1	TRBJ1-1	.	TGTGCCAGCAGCTTAAACAGGGGGAACACTGAAGCTTTCTTT	CASSLNRGNTEAFF
15	TRBV4-3	.	TRBJ1-2	.	TGCGCCAGCAGCCAACTGACGGGGGGAAACTATGGCTACACCTTC	CASSQLTGGNYGYTF
13	TRBV30	TRBD1	TRBJ1-2	.	TGTGCCTGGACCCGACAGGGGAATTATGGCTACACCTTC	CAWTRQGNYGYTF
15	TRBV5-1	TRBD1	TRBJ2-7	.	TGCGCCAGCAGCACCAGGACAGGGGACTCCTACGAGCAGTACTTC	CASSTRTGDSYEQYF
14	TRBV27	TRBD1	TRBJ1-1	.	TGTGCCAGCAGTTCCCGGACAGGGTTGGAGGGAGCTTTCTTT	CASSSRTGLEGAFF
16	TRBV27	TRBD2	TRBJ2-3	once	TGTGCCAGCAGTTTCCTAGTAGCGGGGCGCACAGATACGCAGTATTTT	CASSFLVAGRTDTQYF
16	TRBV5-1	TRBD1	TRBJ1-1	once	TGCGCCAGCAGCTTCGGGACAGGGGGGTTGAACACTGAAGCTTTCTTT	CASSFGTGGLNTEAFF
18	TRBV7-7	TRBD2	TRBJ2-1	.	TGTGCTAGCAGCTCTCGACTAGCGGGGGAGCCTGGGGACAATGAGCAGTTCTTC	CASSSRLAGEPGDNEQFF
15	TRBV11-3	TRBD1	TRBJ2-1	once	TGTGCCAGCAGCGGCTCAGGGACAGGGGGCAATGAGCAGTTCTTC	CASSGSGTGGNEQFF
13	TRBV27	.	TRBJ1-5	.	TGTGCCAGCAGTAGGGAAGCGGGTCAGCCCCAGCATTTT	CASSREAGQPQHF
15	TRBV3-1/TRBV3-2	TRBD1	TRBJ1-2	.	TGTGCCAGCAGCCTCCGGGACAGGGTTAACTATGGCTACACCTTC	CASSLRDRVNYGYTF
15	TRBV5-1	TRBD1	TRBJ2-2	once	TGCGCCAGCAACTACAGGGGGCCGGGGTCCGGGGAGCTGTTTTTT	CASNYRGPGSGELFF
18	TRBV4-1	.	TRBJ1-1	.	TGCGCCAGCAGCCACCCCTGGGGGGGGCCGACCTCGAACACTGAAGCTTTCTTT	CASSHPWGGPTSNTEAFF
15	TRBV7-8	TRBD1	TRBJ1-6	.	TGTGCCAGCAGCTTCCTGGGGACAGGGTTCTCACCCCTCCACTTT	CASSFLGTGFSPLHF
16	TRBV4-3	.	TRBJ2-7	.	TGCGCCAGCAGCCCTGGTGGGGCAGGGGTTCCCTACGAGCAGTACTTC	CASSPGGAGVPYEQYF
15	TRBV5-1	TRBD1	TRBJ1-5	.	TGCGCCAGCAGCTTGGGGACAGGGTTGGCTCAGCCCCAGCATTTT	CASSLGTGLAQPQHF
14	TRBV19	.	TRBJ1-3	.	TGTGCCAGTAGGACAGGACACTTCGGAAACACCATATATTTT	CASRTGHFGNTIYF
16	TRBV3-1/TRBV3-2	.	TRBJ2-3	.	TGTGCCAGCAGCCAAGAAAACGGGGTGAGGCCAGATACGCAGTATTTT	CASSQENGVRPDTQYF
13	TRBV13	TRBD1	TRBJ1-1	.	TGTGCCAGCAGCGGACAGGGAAGAACTGAAGCTTTCTTT	CASSGQGRTEAFF
15	TRBV7-6	.	TRBJ1-6	.	TGTGCCAGCAGCTTAATCGGCCCCGGGGAGTCACCCCTCCACTTT	CASSLIGPGESPLHF
14	TRBV7-9	.	TRBJ1-6	.	TGTGCCAGCAGATACAGGGTCCCTAATTCACCCCTCCACTTT	CASRYRVPNSPLHF
13	TRBV6-2/TRBV6-3	.	TRBJ2-3	many	TGTGCCAGCAGTTACTCCGAGACAGATACGCAGTATTTT	CASSYSETDTQYF
14	TRBV7-2	.	TRBJ2-1	.	TGTGCCAGCAGCTTAGCGTCAGCCTACAATGAGCAGTTCTTC	CASSLASAYNEQFF
17	TRBV4-3	.	TRBJ2-3	.	TGCGCCAGCAGCCTAAGCTTCCGGGTGGAGAACACAGATACGCAGTATTTT	CASSLSFRVENTDTQYF
14	TRBV19	.	TRBJ2-7	.	TGTGCCAGTAGTGACAGAGGGGGAAACTACGAGCAGTACTTC	CASSDRGGNYEQYF
15	TRBV18	TRBD1	TRBJ2-2	.	TGTGCCAGCTCAGTGGACAGGGAGATAACCGGGGAGCTGTTTTTT	CASSVDREITGELFF
13	TRBV30	.	TRBJ2-5	.	TGTGCCTGGAGACCCCCAGGGGGGGAGACCCAGTACTTC	CAWRPPGGETQYF
16	TRBV11-2	TRBD1	TRBJ2-5	many	TGTGCCAGCAGCTTAGAGGACAGGGGCTCTTGGGAGACCCAGTACTTC	CASSLEDRGSWETQYF
17	TRBV7-2	.	TRBJ2-1	.	TGTGCCAGCAGCTTAGCAACAAGGACAGCGGGACCCAATGAGCAGTTCTTC	CASSLATRTAGPNEQFF
12	TRBV5-1	.	TRBJ2-2	.	TGCGCCAGCAGCTTGTCCCCAGGGGAGCTGTTTTTT	CASSLSPGELFF
19	TRBV5-4	TRBD1	TRBJ2-7	.	TGTGCCAGCAGCTACGGCTTTTATATCCCGGGACAGGGGCGATACGAGCAGTACTTC	CASSYGFYIPGQGRYEQYF
14	TRBV19	.	TRBJ2-6	.	TGTGCCAGTAGTATCTTAGCTCAGGCCAACGTCCTGACTTTC	CASSILAQANVLTF
15	TRBV5-4	.	TRBJ1-4	.	TGTGCCAGCAGCTCCGAGTTAGCAACTAATGAAAAACTGTTTTTT	CASSSELATNEKLFF
12	TRBV12-5	TRBD1	TRBJ1-2	.	TGTGCTAGTGGTTGGACAGGAAATGGCTACACCTTC	CASGWTGNGYTF
13	TRBV10-3	.	TRBJ2-7	.	TGTGCCATCAGTGACCAGGTTGTATTCGAGCAGTACTTC	CAISDQVVFEQYF
16	TRBV18	TRBD1	TRBJ1-1	.	TGTGCCAGCTCACCACGGGGAAAAGACAGGGGGCTTGAAGCTTTCTTT	CASSPRGKDRGLEAFF
12	TRBV14	.	TRBJ2-3	few	TGTGCCAGCAGTTCTAGCGCAGATACGCAGTATTTT	CASSSSADTQYF
16	TRBV4-1	TRBD2	TRBJ2-1	.	TGCGCCAGCAGCCCCCACCTCACTAGCGGGGGGGATGAGCAGTTCTTC	CASSPHLTSGGDEQFF
15	TRBV7-9	.	TRBJ1-1	.	TGTGCCAGCAGCGCGGACAGCCACATGAACACTGAAGCTTTCTTT	CASSADSHMNTEAFF
14	TRBV19	.	TRBJ1-5	.	TGTGCCACCCCGAACGACAGTAGCAATCAGCCCCAGCATTTT	CATPNDSSNQPQHF
16	TRBV2	.	TRBJ2-3	once	TGTGCCAGCAGCGGGTGGTCAGGGCAAAGCACAGATACGCAGTATTTT	CASSGWSGQSTDTQYF
13	TRBV2	.	TRBJ1-4	many	TGTGCCAGCAGCCTAGAGGTTGATGAAAAACTGTTTTTT	CASSLEVDEKLFF
12	TRBV12-3/TRBV12-4	.	TRBJ2-1	.	TGTGCCAGCAGAGCCGGGGGCGGGGGGCAGTTCTTC	CASRAGGGGQFF
12	TRBV19	.	TRBJ2-7	.	TGTGCCAGTAGTATTGGGGGCGGAGAGCAGTACTTC	CASSIGGGEQYF